The rows below give T cell receptor beta chains drawn from one sample of a study of regulatory dendritic cells for organ transplantation. Clones were sequenced by immunoSEQ multiplex PCR, and TCRdb holds only the in-frame ones, with some missing. The sample shows about 11,000 clones, roughly 70% of them seen only once. No antigen has been identified for these receptors. Sample: memory CD4+ T cells from blood cultured with regulatory dendritic cells. These receptors all come from a human donor in good health. Each CDR3 is given with its conserved first and last residue. D genes are given only for firm matches.

v_call: TRBV19; j_call: TRBJ2-1; d_call: .; cdr3_aa: CASMGGLEQFF
v_call: TRBV18; j_call: TRBJ2-3; d_call: TRBD2; cdr3_aa: CASCASGELDTQYF
v_call: TRBV19; j_call: TRBJ2-3; d_call: TRBD1; cdr3_aa: CASSMRQGSTDTQYF
v_call: TRBV6-1; j_call: TRBJ2-2; d_call: .; cdr3_aa: CASSKTSTNTGELFF
v_call: TRBV15; j_call: TRBJ2-7; d_call: .; cdr3_aa: CATSINRNPMGEQYF
v_call: TRBV18; j_call: TRBJ1-5; d_call: .; cdr3_aa: CASSSGQGPTNQPQHF
v_call: TRBV5-4; j_call: TRBJ2-1; d_call: TRBD2; cdr3_aa: CASSLRTSDNEQFF
v_call: TRBV7-6; j_call: TRBJ1-3; d_call: .; cdr3_aa: CASSLTSSGNTIYF
v_call: TRBV5-4; j_call: TRBJ1-5; d_call: .; cdr3_aa: CASSQGPVSNQPQHF
v_call: TRBV9; j_call: TRBJ2-6; d_call: .; cdr3_aa: CASSVAGNSGANVLTF
v_call: TRBV20-1; j_call: TRBJ1-2; d_call: TRBD1; cdr3_aa: CSASTGYGYTF
v_call: TRBV27; j_call: TRBJ1-2; d_call: TRBD1; cdr3_aa: CASSSQQGADGYTF
v_call: TRBV6-1; j_call: TRBJ2-3; d_call: TRBD1; cdr3_aa: CASSAPTGGRTDTQYF
v_call: TRBV29-1; j_call: TRBJ2-2; d_call: TRBD2; cdr3_aa: CSGGGGTGELFF
v_call: TRBV7-2; j_call: TRBJ2-1; d_call: .; cdr3_aa: CASSLQFHNEQFF
v_call: TRBV14; j_call: TRBJ1-3; d_call: .; cdr3_aa: CASSQRQNSGNTIYF
v_call: TRBV11-3; j_call: TRBJ2-7; d_call: .; cdr3_aa: CASSPGLWEQYF
v_call: TRBV5-1; j_call: TRBJ2-4; d_call: TRBD1; cdr3_aa: CASSLDRLGQGGIQYF
v_call: TRBV19; j_call: TRBJ2-7; d_call: TRBD1; cdr3_aa: CASSYRDRGAEQYF
v_call: TRBV18; j_call: TRBJ1-2; d_call: .; cdr3_aa: CASSPPSRGSAYGYTF
v_call: TRBV9; j_call: TRBJ1-3; d_call: .; cdr3_aa: CASSVAAENTIYF
v_call: TRBV18; j_call: TRBJ2-7; d_call: .; cdr3_aa: CASSTGRDNEQYF
v_call: TRBV5-5; j_call: TRBJ2-1; d_call: .; cdr3_aa: CASSLGAYNEQFF
v_call: TRBV19; j_call: TRBJ2-2; d_call: .; cdr3_aa: CASSMAGGTGELFF
v_call: TRBV6-5; j_call: TRBJ1-1; d_call: .; cdr3_aa: CASSYGGAQAFF
v_call: TRBV11-2; j_call: TRBJ2-7; d_call: TRBD1; cdr3_aa: CASSSPTGGSYEQYF
v_call: TRBV7-2; j_call: TRBJ2-3; d_call: TRBD2; cdr3_aa: CASSSRLAGGGGDTQYF
v_call: TRBV19; j_call: TRBJ1-1; d_call: .; cdr3_aa: CASSSQGRTEAFF
v_call: TRBV11-2; j_call: TRBJ2-5; d_call: TRBD2; cdr3_aa: CASSNGGAGYQETQYF
v_call: TRBV5-1; j_call: TRBJ1-1; d_call: .; cdr3_aa: CASSPTQGTFTEAFF
v_call: TRBV7-8; j_call: TRBJ1-2; d_call: .; cdr3_aa: CASSSSASNYGYTF
v_call: TRBV11-2; j_call: TRBJ1-1; d_call: TRBD1; cdr3_aa: CASSARQGLITEAFF